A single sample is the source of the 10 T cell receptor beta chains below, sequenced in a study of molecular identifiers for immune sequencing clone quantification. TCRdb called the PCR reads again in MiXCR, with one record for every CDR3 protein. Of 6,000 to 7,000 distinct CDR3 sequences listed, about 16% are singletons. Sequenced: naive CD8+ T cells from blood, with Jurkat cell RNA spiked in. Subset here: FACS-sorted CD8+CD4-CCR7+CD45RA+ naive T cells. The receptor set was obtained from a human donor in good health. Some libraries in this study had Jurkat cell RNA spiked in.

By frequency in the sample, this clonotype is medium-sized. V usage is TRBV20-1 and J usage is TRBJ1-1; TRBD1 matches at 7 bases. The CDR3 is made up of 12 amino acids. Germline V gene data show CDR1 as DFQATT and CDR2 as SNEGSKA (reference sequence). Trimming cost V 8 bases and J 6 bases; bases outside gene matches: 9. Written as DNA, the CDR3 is TGCAGTTTACAGGGGAATTACGCTGAAGCTTTCTTT. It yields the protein CSLQGNYAEAFF.

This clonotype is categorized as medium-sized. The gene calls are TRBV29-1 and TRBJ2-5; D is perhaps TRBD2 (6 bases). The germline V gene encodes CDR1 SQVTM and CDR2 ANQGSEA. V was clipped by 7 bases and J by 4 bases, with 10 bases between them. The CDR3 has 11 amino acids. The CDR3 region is CSARAGETQYF. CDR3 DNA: TGCAGCGCCAGAGCGGGAGAGACCCAGTACTTC.

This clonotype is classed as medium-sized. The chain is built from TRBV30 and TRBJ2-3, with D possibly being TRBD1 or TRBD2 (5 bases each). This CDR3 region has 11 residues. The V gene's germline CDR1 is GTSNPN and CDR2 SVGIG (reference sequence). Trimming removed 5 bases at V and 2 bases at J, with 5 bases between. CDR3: CAWGTTDTQYF. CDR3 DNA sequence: TGTGCCTGGGGGACCACAGATACGCAGTATTTT.

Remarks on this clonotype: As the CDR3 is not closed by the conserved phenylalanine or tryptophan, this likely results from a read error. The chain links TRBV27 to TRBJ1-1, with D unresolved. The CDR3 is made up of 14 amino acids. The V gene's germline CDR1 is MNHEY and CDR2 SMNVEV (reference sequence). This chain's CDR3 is CASSLSKAATEAFL. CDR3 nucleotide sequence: TGCGCCAGCAGTTTATCAAAGGCGGCCACTGAAGCTTTCTTG.

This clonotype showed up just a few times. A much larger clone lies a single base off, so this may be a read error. The CDR3 bases are TGTGCCAGCAGCGGACGGGTGGAAGAGACCCAGTACTTC. Residues: CASSGRVEETQYF. The rearrangement joins TRBV28 to TRBJ2-5; D ambiguous. Germline CDR1 and CDR2: MDHEN and SYDVKM. V gave up 6 bases and J gave up 3 bases, with 11 bases separating them. The CDR3 sequence is 13 residues long.

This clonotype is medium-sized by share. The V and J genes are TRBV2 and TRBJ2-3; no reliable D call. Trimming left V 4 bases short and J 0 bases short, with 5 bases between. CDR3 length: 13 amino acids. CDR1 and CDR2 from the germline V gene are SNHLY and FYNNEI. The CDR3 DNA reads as TGTGCCAGCAGTGCGTGGAGCACAGATACGCAGTATTTT. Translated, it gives CASSAWSTDTQYF. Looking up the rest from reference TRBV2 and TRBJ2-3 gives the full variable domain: EPEVTQTPSHQVTQMGQEVILRCVPISNHLYFYWYRQILGQKVEFLVSFYNNEISEKSEIFDDQFSVERPDGSNFTLKIRSTKLEDSAMYFCASSAWSTDTQYFGPGTRLTVL.

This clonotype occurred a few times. The CDR3 nucleotides are TGCAGTGAGGGGGGGAACACTGAAGCTTTCTTT. Protein: CSEGGNTEAFF. J is TRBJ1-1 and V is TRBV20-1, with a possible D match to TRBD1 (6 bases). The germline V gene has CDR1 DFQATT and CDR2 SNEGSKA (reference sequence). V was clipped by 7 bases and J by 1 base, with 7 bases between them. The length of the CDR3 is 11 residues.

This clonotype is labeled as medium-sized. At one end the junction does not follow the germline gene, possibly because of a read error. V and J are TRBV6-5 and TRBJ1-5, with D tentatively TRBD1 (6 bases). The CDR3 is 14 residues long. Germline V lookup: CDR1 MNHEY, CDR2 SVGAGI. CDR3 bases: TGTGCCAGCGGTTATGACAGGACGAATCAGCCCCAGCATTTT. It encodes CASGYDRTNQPQHF.

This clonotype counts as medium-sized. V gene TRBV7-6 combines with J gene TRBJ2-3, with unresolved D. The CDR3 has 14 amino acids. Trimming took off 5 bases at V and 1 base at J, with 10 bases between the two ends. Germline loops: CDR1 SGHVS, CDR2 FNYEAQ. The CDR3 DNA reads TGTGCCAGCAGCGCGCGTCCGGGCACAGATACGCAGTATTTT. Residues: CASSARPGTDTQYF.

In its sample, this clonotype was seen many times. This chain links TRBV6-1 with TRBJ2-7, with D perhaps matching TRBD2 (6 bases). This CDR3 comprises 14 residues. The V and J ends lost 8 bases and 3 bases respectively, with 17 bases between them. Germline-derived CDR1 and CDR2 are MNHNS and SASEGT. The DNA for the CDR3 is TGTGCCAGCGCGAATACGGAGGGGTTCTACGAGCAGTACTTC. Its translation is CASANTEGFYEQYF.